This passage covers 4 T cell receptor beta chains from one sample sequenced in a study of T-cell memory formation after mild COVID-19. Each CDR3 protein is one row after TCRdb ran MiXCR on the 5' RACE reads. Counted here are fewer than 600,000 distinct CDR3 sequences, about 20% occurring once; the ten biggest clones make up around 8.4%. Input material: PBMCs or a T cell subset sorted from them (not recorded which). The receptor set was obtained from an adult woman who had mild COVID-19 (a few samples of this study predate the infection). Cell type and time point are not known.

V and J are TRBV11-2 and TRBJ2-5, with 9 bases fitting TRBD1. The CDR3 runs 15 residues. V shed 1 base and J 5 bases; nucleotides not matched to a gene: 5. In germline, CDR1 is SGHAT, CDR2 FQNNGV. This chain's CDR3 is CASSLGGTGKETQYF. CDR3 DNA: TGTGCCAGCAGCTTAGGCGGGACAGGGAAGGAGACCCAGTACTTC.

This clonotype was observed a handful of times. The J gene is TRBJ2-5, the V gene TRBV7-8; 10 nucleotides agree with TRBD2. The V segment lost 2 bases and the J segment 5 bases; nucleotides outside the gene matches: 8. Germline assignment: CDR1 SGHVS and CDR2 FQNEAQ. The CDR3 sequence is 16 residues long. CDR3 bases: TGTGCCAGCAGCTTACTAGCGGGGGCGACCAAGGAGACCCAGTACTTC. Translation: CASSLLAGATKETQYF.

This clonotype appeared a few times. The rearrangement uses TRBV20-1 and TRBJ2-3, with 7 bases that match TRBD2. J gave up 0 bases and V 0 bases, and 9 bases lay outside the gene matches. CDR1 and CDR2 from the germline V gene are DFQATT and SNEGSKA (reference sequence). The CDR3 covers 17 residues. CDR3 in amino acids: CSARDLETSRSTDTQYF. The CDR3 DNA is TGCAGTGCTAGAGATCTTGAGACTAGCCGAAGCACAGATACGCAGTATTTT.

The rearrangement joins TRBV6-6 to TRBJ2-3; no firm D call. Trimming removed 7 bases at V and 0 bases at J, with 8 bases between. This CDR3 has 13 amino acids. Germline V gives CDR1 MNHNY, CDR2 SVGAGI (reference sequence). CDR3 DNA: TGTGCCAGCAAACCCTCTAGCACAGATACGCAGTATTTT. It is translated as CASKPSSTDTQYF.